This T cell receptor (beta chain) came from a study of T cell changes during pregnancy in multiple sclerosis. This CDR3 comprises 15 residues. The V segment lost 4 bases and the J segment 0 bases; nucleotides outside the gene matches: 4. The germline V gene encodes CDR1 SGDLS and CDR2 YYNGEE. The repertoire was sequenced with immunoSEQ multiplex PCR; TCRdb's copy has only in-frame clones and lacks some. Here the sample spans about 100,000 clones, over 85% being singletons. This TCR was recovered from a female donor with multiple sclerosis, enrolled in a pregnancy study. The sequencing here drew on peripheral blood, taken in the second trimester of pregnancy. The V and J genes are TRBV9 and TRBJ2-1; TRBD1 matches 7 bases. The DNA of the CDR3 is TGTGCCAGCAGCACGGGACAGAGCTCCTACAATGAGCAGTTCTTC. As protein: CASSTGQSSYNEQFF.